One sample yielded the 18 T cell receptor beta chains listed below, sequenced in a study of blood T cell repertoires in COVID-19. This table comes from immunoSEQ multiplex PCR, and its TCRdb copy is limited to in-frame clones, with some not included. The table records around 250,000 clones, about 87% of them present only once. Sample: PBMCs or T cells enriched from blood (not recorded which). The receptors here all came from a woman between 50 and 59 years old who had recovered from COVID-19.

The chain employs TRBV5-1 and TRBJ2-3, with 9 bases aligning to TRBD1. In germline, CDR1 is SGHRS, CDR2 YFSETQ. The V segment lost 4 bases and the J segment 6 bases; nucleotides outside the gene matches: 6. This CDR3 contains 14 residues. CDR3 bases: TGCGCCAGCAGCGGAGGGACAGGGTTCGATACGCAGTATTTT. Translating gives CASSGGTGFDTQYF.

This clone was detected only a few times. The chain has TRBV10-3 and TRBJ2-7, with 8 bases aligning to TRBD1. In germline, CDR1 is ENHRY, CDR2 SYGVKD. The CDR3 consists of 15 residues. After removal of 0 bases from V and 0 bases from J, the junction contained 1 base not matched to a gene. In DNA, the CDR3 is TGTGCCATCAGTGAGTCTACAGGGGGCTCCTACGAGCAGTACTTC. Protein: CAISESTGGSYEQYF.

This chain joins TRBV18 and TRBJ1-5, with TRBD1 as a possible D gene (6 bases). Trimming cost V 6 bases and J 3 bases, with 9 bases left between them. The CDR3 runs to 13 residues. CDR1 is KGHSH, CDR2 LQKENI, per germline. This CDR3 reads CASSDSLNQPQHF. The DNA for the CDR3 is TGTGCCAGCTCGGACAGTCTCAATCAGCCCCAGCATTTT. The entire variable domain, with the rest obtained from reference TRBV18 and TRBJ1-5, is as follows: NAGVMQNPRHLVRRRGQEARLRCSPMKGHSHVYWYRQLPEEGLKFMVYLQKENIIDESGMPKERFSAEFPKEGPSILRIQQVVRGDSAAYFCASSDSLNQPQHFGDGTRLSIL.

CDR3 sequence: CASGGRGYNSPLHF. The CDR3 nucleotides are TGTGCCTCGGGAGGCCGGGGGTATAATTCACCCCTCCACTTT. This chain links TRBV25-1 with TRBJ1-6; a weak D match, TRBD1 (5 bases). V was trimmed by 11 bases and J by 4 bases, leaving 15 bases between them. The length of the CDR3 is 14 residues. Germline V gene lookup returns CDR1 MGHDK and CDR2 SYGVNS.

This sequence joins TRBV18 and TRBJ2-5, with D tentatively TRBD2 (6 bases). The CDR3 consists of 18 residues. V shed 5 bases and J shed 7 bases, with 29 bases lying between them. Germline V lookup: CDR1 KGHSH, CDR2 LQKENI. CDR3 in DNA: TGTGCCAGCTCATCCCTGGACCTGACTAGTGGGACTTGGATGACCCAGTACTTC. Translation gives CASSSLDLTSGTWMTQYF.

The J gene is TRBJ2-1, the V gene TRBV6-5; D unclear. Trimming stripped 5 bases from V and 8 bases from J, with 7 bases between. Germline CDR1 reads MNHEY; CDR2 reads SVGAGI. The CDR3 has 11 residues. The DNA for the CDR3 is TGTGCCAGCAGTCAACGCGATGAGCAGTTCTTC. Its protein is CASSQRDEQFF.

The table lists this clone with a few counts. This chain uses TRBV27 with TRBJ1-2; TRBD1 matches 9 bases. Losses at the gene ends were 10 bases for V and 4 bases for J; bases not matched to a gene: 10. This CDR3 contains 14 residues. Germline lookup yields CDR1 MNHEY and CDR2 SMNVEV (reference sequence). CDR3 DNA sequence: TGTGCCACCAAAACAGGGGGCTCTGCCTATGGCTACACCTTC. As protein: CATKTGGSAYGYTF.

This clone was seen more than once but under ten times. The gene calls are TRBV5-5 and TRBJ2-2, with a tentative D call TRBD2 (5 bases). The V gene's germline CDR1 is SGHKS and CDR2 YYEKEE (reference sequence). V lost 1 base to trimming and J lost 5 bases, with 6 bases between them. The CDR3 is 13 residues long. CDR3 sequence: CASSLRETGELFF. The CDR3 nucleotides read TGTGCCAGCAGCTTGAGGGAGACCGGGGAGCTGTTTTTT.

This rearrangement joins TRBV21-1 to TRBJ2-1; the table's D call TRBD2 went unverified against the DNA. TRBV21-1 is noted as a pseudogene. The length of the CDR3 is 16 residues. CDR3 DNA sequence: TGTGCCAGCAGCAAAGTGATAGCGGGAGAGTGGAATGAGCAGTTCTTC. Translating gives CASSKVIAGEWNEQFF.

This clone was detected only once. Germline is not matched at one junction end, which may reflect a read error. V is TRBV5-5 and J is TRBJ1-2; no firm D call. CDR3 length: 16 residues. CDR1 SGHKS and CDR2 YYEKEE come from the germline V gene (reference sequence). CDR3 in amino acids: CASTLDPFAVNYGYTF. The CDR3 DNA reads as TGTGCCAGCACCTTGGACCCCTTTGCGGTTAACTATGGCTACACCTTC.

This chain connects TRBV19 to TRBJ1-2; 8 nucleotides align to TRBD1. Germline V gene data show CDR1 as LNHDA and CDR2 as SQIVND (reference sequence). The V segment lost 6 bases and the J segment 4 bases; nucleotides outside the gene matches: 7. The CDR3 is 14 amino acids. The CDR3 bases are TGTGCCAGTAGCCCAGGACAGGGAGGCTATGGCTACACCTTC. This translates into CASSPGQGGYGYTF. Variable domain in full (rest from reference TRBV19 and TRBJ1-2): DGGITQSPKYLFRKEGQNVTLSCEQNLNHDAMYWYRQDPGQGLRLIYYSQIVNDFQKGDIAEGYSVSREKKESFPLTVTSAQKNPTAFYLCASSPGQGGYGYTFGSGTRLTVV.

V gene TRBV11-3 combines with J gene TRBJ2-7; 8 bases line up with TRBD2. The CDR3 runs 14 residues. The germline V gene encodes CDR1 SGHNT and CDR2 YENEEA. V gave up 4 bases and J gave up 3 bases; unmatched junction bases: 5. The CDR3 region has the DNA TGTGCCAGCAGCTCGACTAGCGCCGGCTACGAGCAGTACTTC. Its protein is CASSSTSAGYEQYF.

The V call is TRBV5-6, the J call TRBJ1-2; D not certain. Per germline, CDR1 SGHDT and CDR2 YYEEEE. V lost 1 base to trimming and J lost 5 bases, with 6 bases between them. The CDR3 sequence is 12 residues long. DNA of the CDR3: TGTGCCAGCAGCTTGTACGGTTATGGCTACACCTTC. Amino acid sequence: CASSLYGYGYTF.

This rearrangement joins TRBV27 to TRBJ2-3, with D unresolved. The CDR3 is 13 residues long. V lost 3 bases, J lost 4 bases, and 8 bases lay in between. In germline, CDR1 is MNHEY, CDR2 SMNVEV (reference sequence). The CDR3 DNA follows: TGTGCCAGCAGTTTTTTGAGGTCAGATACGCAGTATTTT. Protein: CASSFLRSDTQYF.

The V call is TRBV10-3, the J call TRBJ2-7; 7 nucleotides align to TRBD1. The CDR3 contains 13 residues. The germline CDR1 and CDR2 sequences are ENHRY and SYGVKD. V gave up 6 bases and J gave up 4 bases; unmatched junction bases: 6. CDR3 nucleotides: TGTGCCATCAGCCGGGACAGTTCTTACGAGCAGTACTTC. Its protein product is CAISRDSSYEQYF.

V is TRBV6-5 and J is TRBJ1-6; the D gene is possibly TRBD1 (6 bases). The germline V gene encodes CDR1 MNHEY and CDR2 SVGAGI. This CDR3 contains 15 residues. With 6 bases removed from V and 7 bases from J, the gap between germline ends came to 16 bases. The CDR3 protein is CASSPGQPGNSPLHF. The CDR3, as DNA: TGTGCCAGCAGCCCAGGACAGCCCGGGAATTCACCCCTCCACTTT.

The chain recombines TRBV6-2 or TRBV6-3 with TRBJ2-3; 8 bases are a match to TRBD1. The junction had 5 bases not matched to a gene; V was cut back by 6 bases and J by 3 bases. This CDR3 is 14 amino acids long. Looked up from germline, CDR1 is MNHEY and CDR2 is SVGEGT. CDR3 nucleotide sequence: TGTGCCAGCAGCCAGGGACAGGAAACAGATACGCAGTATTTT. Translated, it gives CASSQGQETDTQYF.

The V gene is TRBV5-4, the J gene TRBJ2-3; 11 bases fit TRBD2. CDR3 length: 17 residues. Germline CDR1 and CDR2: SGHNT and YYREEE (reference sequence). The V gene end was trimmed by 2 bases and the J gene end by 5 bases; junction bases not matched to a gene: 10. The CDR3 spells CASSLGVAGGPGDTQYF. DNA for the CDR3: TGTGCCAGCAGCTTAGGAGTAGCGGGAGGGCCGGGAGATACGCAGTATTTT.